The 15 T cell receptor beta chains below all came from one sample that was sequenced in a study of blood T cell repertoires in COVID-19 (dated by TCRdb to about 2020). The library came from the immunoSEQ multiplex PCR assay. In TCRdb, the immuneACCESS table is reduced to in-frame sequences with V and J assigned. These tables do not hold every clone; where another copy was compared, an unresolved V gene accounts for under half, and the others remain unexplained. This sample holds 95,000 to 150,000 clones; about 80% were observed only once. The ten top clones hold roughly 10% of the sample. The sample taken for sequencing was peripheral blood. Every receptor here comes from a man aged 55 to 69 with acute or convalescent COVID-19.

This clone came up a few times. The chain has TRBV7-9 and TRBJ2-3; 8 positions agree with TRBD1. The CDR3 contains 15 residues. V lost 5 bases and J lost 2; bases outside the gene matches: 6. The germline gives CDR1 SEHNR, CDR2 FQNEAQ (reference sequence). CDR3 DNA: TGTGCCAGCAGCCCTGGACAGGGCGTCACAGATACGCAGTATTTT. It encodes CASSPGQGVTDTQYF.

The chain uses TRBV14 and TRBJ1-2; D is possibly TRBD1 (6 bases). CDR1 and CDR2 from the germline V gene are SGHDN and FVKESK. The CDR3 sequence is 16 residues long. V lost 1 base and J 0 bases, leaving 12 bases between the germline ends. The CDR3 loop is CASSQGLGASNYGYTF. The CDR3 coding sequence is TGTGCCAGCAGCCAAGGCCTGGGGGCCTCTAACTATGGCTACACCTTC.

The gene calls are TRBV5-1 and TRBJ2-5; a possible D gene is TRBD1 (6 bases). The CDR3 totals 15 residues. The germline gives CDR1 SGHRS, CDR2 YFSETQ. V lost 1 base and J lost 2, with 12 bases in between. The CDR3 region is CASSLTGSLQETQYF. Here the CDR3 DNA reads TGCGCCAGCAGCTTGACAGGGTCTTTGCAAGAGACCCAGTACTTC.

The gene calls are TRBV28 and TRBJ2-3; D ambiguous. The germline V and J ends were trimmed by 5 bases and 1 base, with 10 bases remaining between them. Germline CDR1 is MDHEN and CDR2 is SYDVKM. CDR3 size: 14 residues. As DNA, the CDR3 is TGTGCCAGCAGTGTCGCCGCGGGCACAGATACGCAGTATTTT. Translation: CASSVAAGTDTQYF.

This clone was counted between two and nine times. The J gene is TRBJ1-4, the V gene TRBV19, with D tentatively TRBD1 (5 bases). With 5 bases removed from V and 7 bases from J, the gap between germline ends came to 17 bases. The CDR3 is 15 residues long. Germline values: CDR1 LNHDA, CDR2 SQIVND (reference sequence). The CDR3 loop reads CASSLGGDWSEKLFF. CDR3 nucleotide sequence: TGTGCCAGTAGTCTCGGGGGGGACTGGAGTGAAAAACTGTTTTTT.

V gene TRBV30 combines with J gene TRBJ2-7; possibly TRBD2 for D (5 bases). The CDR3 runs to 13 residues. Trimming removed 5 bases at V and 3 bases at J, with 14 bases between. In germline, CDR1 is GTSNPN, CDR2 SVGIG (reference sequence). The CDR3 DNA is TGTGCCTGGGCCCCGGGATCGGGCTACGAGCAGTACTTC. It translates to CAWAPGSGYEQYF.

The V call is TRBV4-2, the J call TRBJ2-1; weak D call: TRBD2 (5 bases). V was trimmed by 3 bases and J by 7 bases, leaving 22 bases between them. In germline, CDR1 is LGHNA, CDR2 YNFKEQ. There are 17 residues in the CDR3. CDR3 DNA: TGTGCCAGCAGCCAGGGGTCCTTAGAGGAGGTACGGAATGAGCAGTTCTTC. Amino acids: CASSQGSLEEVRNEQFF.

The chain recombines TRBV7-9 with TRBJ1-1; D is undetermined. This CDR3 is built from 12 residues. From germline, CDR1 is SEHNR and CDR2 FQNEAQ (reference sequence). V gave up 3 bases and J gave up 3 bases, with 5 bases separating them. The CDR3 DNA is TGTGCCAGCAGCTTTTCTCACACTGAAGCTTTCTTT. It translates to CASSFSHTEAFF.

J is TRBJ1-2 and V is TRBV5-1; 7 bases align to TRBD1. From germline, CDR1 is SGHRS and CDR2 YFSETQ. Germline trimming cut 7 bases from V and 5 bases from J; bases unmatched to any gene: 17. The CDR3 runs to 16 residues. CDR3 region: CASRYGGTAKEYGYTF. CDR3 sequence (DNA): TGCGCCAGCCGATATGGGGGGACAGCGAAGGAATATGGCTACACCTTC.

The chain recombines TRBV2 with TRBJ2-5; D gene ambiguous. The CDR3 sequence is 11 residues long. The germline V gene has CDR1 SNHLY and CDR2 FYNNEI. V was trimmed by 6 bases and J by 5 bases, leaving 7 bases between them. The CDR3, as DNA: TGTGCCAGCAGACAGTCGGAGACCCAGTACTTC. Amino acids: CASRQSETQYF.

The genes are TRBV5-5 and TRBJ1-6; D not certain. This CDR3 spans 16 amino acids. The germline V gene has CDR1 SGHKS and CDR2 YYEKEE (reference sequence). V lost 4 bases and J 9 bases, leaving 20 bases between the germline ends. In DNA form, the CDR3 reads TGTGCCAGCAGCGGGTCCCCTGTGCTTCCTAGTTCACCCCTCCACTTT. Protein: CASSGSPVLPSSPLHF.

The chain joins TRBV28 to TRBJ1-1, with 7 positions matching TRBD1. Germline V gene data show CDR1 as MDHEN and CDR2 as SYDVKM. V dropped 6 bases and J dropped 7; count of bases not matched to a gene: 14. The CDR3 is 15 residues long. CDR3 sequence (DNA): TGTGCCAGCAGACCGTCATCCGAGGGGGCGGTTGAAGCTTTCTTT. Protein: CASRPSSEGAVEAFF.

The V and J genes are TRBV12-3 or TRBV12-4 and TRBJ1-1; D not certain. The CDR3 extends over 13 amino acids. The V end was cut by 3 bases, the J end by 11 bases, with 16 bases between. The CDR3 loop is CASSFFTDRAAFF. In DNA, the CDR3 is TGTGCCAGCAGTTTCTTTACAGACCGCGCCGCTTTCTTT.

This chain connects TRBV7-3 to TRBJ2-2, with 8 nucleotides matching TRBD1. After removal of 5 bases from V and 5 bases from J, the junction contained 10 bases not matched to a gene. Germline CDR1 SGHTA, CDR2 FQGTGA. CDR3 size: 16 residues. The CDR3 protein is CASSQKGDRSTGELFF. CDR3 DNA: TGTGCCAGCAGCCAGAAGGGGGACAGGAGTACCGGGGAGCTGTTTTTT.

This CDR3 reads CASSLGDRGPYGYTF. The CDR3 coding sequence is TGCGCCAGCAGCTTGGGGGACAGGGGGCCCTATGGCTACACCTTC. The chain employs TRBV5-1 and TRBJ1-2; TRBD1 aligns across 12 bases. From germline, CDR1 is SGHRS and CDR2 YFSETQ. The trim removed 0 bases at V and 4 bases at J, leaving 1 base unmatched. The length of the CDR3 is 15 residues.